Here is one T cell receptor (beta chain) with its context. Its antigen is still unknown. These data come from a study of T cell responses to AZD1222 COVID-19 vaccine. Overall study findings and caveats: The breadth and depth of Spike-specific TCRs increased once two AZD1222 doses had been given. Researchers report vaccine-associated CD4 TCRs spanning spike, with dominance at 160-218 and 743-854.

Measured with immunoSEQ multiplex PCR; TCRdb has only the in-frame clones, and not every one. This table holds some 150,000 clones, approximately 90% found once. V lost 2 bases, J lost 2 bases, and 3 bases stayed unmatched. This CDR3 region has 15 residues. Germline V CDR1 and CDR2: LNHDA, SQIVND (reference sequence). This TCR was sampled from an adult who received the AZD1222 COVID-19 vaccine. The V and J genes are TRBV19 and TRBJ2-7, with 10 bases identical to TRBD1. The starting material was peripheral blood, obtained 28 days after the second AZD1222 dose. This CDR3 reads CASSIYGTGAYEQYF. The CDR3 DNA reads as TGTGCCAGTAGTATATACGGGACAGGGGCCTACGAGCAGTACTTC.